The text below deals with one T cell receptor beta chain. This clonotype was counted a few times. Which antigen it targets is not known. No clone much larger than this one lies a single base away; base qualities are absent. V sheds 4 bases and J sheds 4 bases, leaving 9 bases between their ends. The CDR1 and CDR2 encoded by the germline V gene are SGHRS and YFSETQ. Spanning cysteine to phenylalanine, the CDR3 consists of 13 amino acids. Only the CDR3 part of the read is kept: 39 bases, read in frame from the first base. The entry originates in a study of blood T cells in healthy people across ages (dated by TCRdb to 2014 to 2015). General notes on the study: In model experiments, template switching captured about one uniquely barcoded TCR beta cDNA molecule for every two T cells. The donors were divided into four age groups: young (average around 15 years), middle-aged (about 41), aged (about 60) and long-lived (nearly 85). To track age-related changes in TCR beta repertoire diversity, the study relied on deep sequencing normalized with unique cDNA molecular identifiers. To avoid experimental bias, donors of different ages were spread randomly across the sequencing lanes. Using the same blood draw, the study looked at two additional independent replicas of 1 million unique cDNA reads for two donors, one aged 18 to 30 and the other aged 80 or older.

The donors were about 40 Caucasian individuals from Russia, aged 6 to 90 years, who were systemically healthy. Approximately 11 milliliters of peripheral blood were drawn from each donor into EDTA-treated Vacutainer tubes. PBMCs were isolated by Ficoll-Paque density-gradient centrifugation, with at least 6.5 million obtained per sample. Total RNA was extracted from PBMCs with Trizol reagent, with at least 5.5 micrograms obtained per sample. For every donor, an aliquot of PBMCs went through flow cytometry to measure the percentages of naive CD45RAhigh/CD27high T cells. Study-wide conclusions, independent of this receptor: Estimates of total diversity from one million sequenced T cells were regarded as lower bounds and underestimates. As age increased, observed TCR beta diversity per million T cells dropped in a roughly linear way, and a significant reduction was already evident by age about 36. Because profiling used bulk unsorted PBMCs, naive and antigen-experienced compartments could not be compared conclusively. Donor CMV infection status was unknown, potentially confounding age-related changes in expanded clonotypes. There was a strong correlation between observed TCR beta diversity and the percentage of naive T cells measured by flow cytometry. Compared with the aged group, the long-lived group had more naive CD4+ T cells, fewer expanded clones and increased TCR diversity, a pattern suggesting age selection.

Libraries were constructed by 5' RACE. The reads were generated on an Illumina HiSeq 2500. The second PCR ran for about 7 to 11 cycles and used a J-beta primer mix along with a sample-barcoded 5' primer. A template-switch 5' adaptor carrying 12 random nucleotides introduced a unique molecular identifier onto each TCR beta cDNA molecule. Each sample yielded at least 2.5 million CDR3-containing paired-end reads. First-strand cDNA synthesis was performed from all RNA using the Mint cDNA synthesis kit, with priming by a TRBC-specific oligonucleotide. All cDNA was treated with uracil-DNA glycosylase and then went through a first 18-cycle PCR with the universal primers M1SS and BC2_uni_R. Turning to the authors' computational methods: For normalization, 1 million high-quality reads were randomly selected from each sample, with every read carrying a distinct molecular identifier. Reads sharing molecular identifiers were discarded rather than binned into consensus sequences. MiTCR, with a Q25 quality threshold and the strictest error-elimination algorithm, was used for CDR3 identification, clonotype clustering and error correction. Lower-bound total TCR beta diversity was estimated with a nonparametric unseen species model using Euler transformation. TCRdb took the public reads, trimmed them with fastp at Q25, ran MiXCR for clone calling and kept in-frame beta chains. Rows with a matching CDR3 protein are joined into one entry that keeps the most common DNA and genes. TCRdb, not the authors, supplied the V and J calls. A total of about 1,400,000 distinct CDR3 sequences appear in this sample, approximately 60% of them only once. 6.5% to 8.5% of the sample is in the top ten clones.

The source is a man younger than 30 in good health. The V gene is TRBV5-1 and the J gene is TRBJ2-1, and perhaps TRBD2 as D gene, on 5 matching bases. The specimen sequenced was blood. The nucleotides are TGCGCCAGCAGCGGAGAGCGGTACAATGAGCAGTTCTTC. It translates to CASSGERYNEQFF.